These 28 T cell receptor beta chains share one sample of origin, sequenced in a study of blood T cells in healthy people across ages. Primers used in a second PCR of about 6 to 12 cycles were a sample-barcoded 5' primer and a J-beta primer mix. TCRdb re-analysed the 5' RACE reads in MiXCR, keeping a single row per CDR3 protein. The sample records around 1,600,000 distinct CDR3 sequences, roughly two fifths being singletons. The sequencing input was blood. The receptors were gathered from a woman younger than 35 in good health.

On this clonotype itself: A read error may produce the germline difference seen at one junction end. V and J are TRBV4-2 and TRBJ2-5; D ambiguous. The J call may be mistaken, given a closer DNA end match to TRBJ2-7. The germline CDR1 and CDR2 sequences are LGHNA and YNFKEQ. The CDR3 length is 15 residues. The DNA of the CDR3 is TGTGCCAGCAACCAAGAAAAGGGCAGCTCCTACGAGCAGTACTTC. Its protein is CASNQEKGSSYEQYF.

This chain joins TRBV7-9 and TRBJ2-1; possibly TRBD1 for D (5 bases). Germline V lookup: CDR1 SEHNR, CDR2 FQNEAQ (reference sequence). The CDR3 spans 13 residues. V was clipped by 5 bases and J by 3 bases, with 8 bases between them. CDR3 residues: CASSPGNYNEQFF. The DNA of the CDR3 is TGTGCCAGCAGCCCAGGGAACTACAATGAGCAGTTCTTC.

This clonotype was seen more than once but under ten times. One end of the junction varies from germline; a read error may be responsible. CDR3 amino acids: CSARGSVHKGNYSYTF. As DNA, the CDR3 is TGCAGTGCTAGGGGGTCAGTTCACAAGGGTAACTATAGCTACACCTTC. The chain couples TRBV20-1 to TRBJ1-2; D ambiguous. This CDR3 spans 16 amino acids. Germline CDR1 and CDR2: DFQATT and SNEGSKA (reference sequence).

This clonotype occurred a few times. The chain employs TRBV7-9 and TRBJ1-1; possible D gene TRBD1, 5 bases. CDR1 SEHNR and CDR2 FQNEAQ come from the germline V gene (reference sequence). Trimming removed 6 bases at V and 5 bases at J, with 13 bases between. The CDR3 spans 13 residues. The CDR3: CASSSQEGTEAFF. CDR3 nucleotide sequence: TGTGCCAGCAGTTCCCAGGAGGGGACTGAAGCTTTCTTT. Using reference TRBV7-9 and TRBJ1-1 for the parts outside the CDR3, the full variable domain is DTGVSQNPRHKITKRGQNVTFRCDPISEHNRLYWYRQTLGQGPEFLTYFQNEAQLEKSRLLSDRFSAERPKGSFSTLEIQRTEQGDSAMYLCASSSQEGTEAFFGQGTRLTVV.

The chain is built from TRBV21-1 and TRBJ2-7. TRBV21-1 counts as a pseudogene. CDR3 size: 14 residues. CDR3 in amino acids: CASSAGRGSYEQYF. The DNA of the CDR3 is TGTGCCAGCAGCGCTGGTCGGGGCTCCTACGAGCAGTACTTC.

Regarding this clonotype: An end of the junction does not agree with germline; a read error may underlie this. The rearrangement links TRBV7-2 to TRBJ2-1; 8 bases are a match to TRBD2. Germline V gene data show CDR1 as SGHTA and CDR2 as FQGNSA. The CDR3 extends over 17 amino acids. CDR3 sequence: CASSLYISAGGHNEQFF. The CDR3 DNA sequence: TGTGCCAGCAGCTTATATATCAGTGCGGGAGGACACAATGAGCAGTTTTTC.

This clonotype occurred a few times. The rearrangement uses TRBV30 and TRBJ2-5, with D possibly matching TRBD1 (6 bases). Near its end, the DNA agrees better with TRBJ2-7, so the J call may be wrong. This CDR3 is 13 amino acids long. Germline assignment: CDR1 GTSNPN and CDR2 SVGIG (reference sequence). CDR3 loop: CAWSVARGYEQYF. As DNA, the CDR3 is TGTGCCTGGAGTGTAGCCAGGGGTTACGAGCAGTACTTC.

The chain employs TRBV20-1 and TRBJ1-5; TRBD1 matches 8 bases. Germline CDR1 reads DFQATT; CDR2 reads SNEGSKA (reference sequence). V shed 6 bases, J shed 0 bases, and the junction held 10 bases outside the gene matches. This CDR3 comprises 16 residues. CDR3 in DNA: TGCAGTGCGCCCGGGACAGGTCCAATTAGCAATCAGCCCCAGCATTTT. This gives the protein CSAPGTGPISNQPQHF.

In this sample, this clonotype turned up a few times. The V gene is TRBV15, the J gene TRBJ2-3, with D unclear. The V end lost 0 bases, the J end lost 7 bases, and 14 bases lay between the germline ends. The CDR3 covers 15 residues. Germline values: CDR1 LNHNV, CDR2 YYDKDF (reference sequence). The CDR3 here is CATSRDSNSLYTQYF. CDR3 sequence (DNA): TGTGCCACCAGCAGAGATTCCAACTCGCTCTATACGCAGTATTTT. Drawing the rest from reference TRBV15 and TRBJ2-3, the complete variable domain is DAMVIQNPRYQVTQFGKPVTLSCSQTLNHNVMYWYQQKSSQAPKLLFHYYDKDFNNEADTPDNFQSRRPNTSFCFLDIRSPGLGDTAMYLCATSRDSNSLYTQYFGPGTRLTVL.

This chain uses TRBV25-1 with TRBJ2-5; 12 positions match TRBD1. V lost 5 bases to trimming and J lost 6 bases; unmatched junction nucleotides: 7. Germline lookup yields CDR1 MGHDK and CDR2 SYGVNS. This CDR3 is 15 amino acids long. CDR3 sequence (DNA): TGTGCCAGCAGTACCGGGACAGGGGGCTTTAAGACCCAGTACTTC. Amino acids: CASSTGTGGFKTQYF.

This rearrangement joins TRBV6-5 to TRBJ1-3, with D unclear. V shed 8 bases and J shed 5 bases, with 13 bases lying between them. CDR1 is MNHEY, CDR2 SVGAGI, per germline. CDR3 length equals 13 residues. The CDR3: CASVGEDRNTIYF. In DNA form, the CDR3 reads TGTGCCAGCGTCGGAGAGGATCGAAACACCATATATTTT.

The chain carries TRBV5-1 and TRBJ2-5, with 9 bases lining up with TRBD2. V lost 4 bases to trimming and J lost 0 bases; unmatched junction nucleotides: 7. Looked up from germline, CDR1 is SGHRS and CDR2 is YFSETQ. The CDR3 is 16 residues long. CDR3 sequence reads: CASSALLAGHQETQYF. CDR3 DNA: TGCGCCAGCAGCGCCTTACTAGCGGGCCACCAAGAGACCCAGTACTTC.

V is TRBV28 and J is TRBJ2-1; weak D call: TRBD1 (6 bases). Germline V gene sequence: CDR1 MDHEN, CDR2 SYDVKM. V gave up 4 bases and J gave up 2 bases, with 18 bases separating them. The CDR3 is 17 residues long. CDR3 DNA sequence: TGTGCCAGCAGTTCCCCCATAGGGGGAAAAACCTACAATGAGCAGTTCTTC. Its protein is CASSSPIGGKTYNEQFF.

This clonotype came up many times. V and J are TRBV7-2 and TRBJ1-2; D is perhaps TRBD1 (5 bases). The germline V gene encodes CDR1 SGHTA and CDR2 FQGNSA. The V end lost 0 bases, the J end lost 1 base, and 9 bases lay between the germline ends. CDR3 length equals 15 residues. This CDR3 is CASSLAGQGNYGYTF. The DNA of the CDR3 is TGTGCCAGCAGCTTAGCAGGGCAGGGTAACTATGGCTACACCTTC. The variable domain in full, with the rest retrieved from reference TRBV7-2 and TRBJ1-2, is GAGVSQSPSNKVTEKGKDVELRCDPISGHTALYWYRQSLGQGLEFLIYFQGNSAPDKSGLPSDRFSAERTGGSVSTLTIQRTQQEDSAVYLCASSLAGQGNYGYTFGSGTRLTVV.

This chain links TRBV6-1 with TRBJ2-1, with D possibly being TRBD1 (6 bases). The CDR3 length is 16 residues. Trimming shortened V by 7 bases and J by 1 base, and 17 bases separated the two germline ends. The germline gives CDR1 MNHNS, CDR2 SASEGT. CDR3: CASTPVGARSYNEQFF. The CDR3 DNA reads as TGTGCCAGCACGCCGGTGGGGGCGCGGTCCTACAATGAGCAGTTCTTC.

This clonotype was seen more than once but under ten times. The chain employs TRBV27 and TRBJ1-1; D is uncertain. The CDR3 is 14 amino acids. Germline CDR1 MNHEY, CDR2 SMNVEV (reference sequence). V lost 7 bases, J lost 5 bases, and 17 bases lay in between. CDR3 protein: CASKTRAVLTEAFF. The CDR3 nucleotides are TGTGCCAGCAAAACAAGGGCAGTGTTGACTGAAGCTTTCTTT.

This chain links TRBV4-1 with TRBJ2-3; perhaps TRBD2 as D (6 bases). CDR1 is MGHRA, CDR2 YSYEKL, per germline. Trimming took off 1 base at V and 2 bases at J, with 10 bases between the two ends. The CDR3 contains 15 residues. The CDR3 DNA is TGCGCCAGCAGCCAAGGCCCGGGAGTCACAGATACGCAGTATTTT. Protein product: CASSQGPGVTDTQYF.

The J gene is TRBJ2-1, the V gene TRBV7-2; D is unresolved. Trimming removed 5 bases from V and 8 bases from J, with 13 bases in between. Germline V CDR1 and CDR2: SGHTA, FQGNSA. The CDR3 totals 13 residues. For the CDR3, the DNA is TGTGCCAGCAGCCCCCCGACTCCCGATGAGCAGTTCTTC. This sequence encodes CASSPPTPDEQFF. Supplemented by reference TRBV7-2 and TRBJ2-1, the full variable domain reads GAGVSQSPSNKVTEKGKDVELRCDPISGHTALYWYRQSLGQGLEFLIYFQGNSAPDKSGLPSDRFSAERTGGSVSTLTIQRTQQEDSAVYLCASSPPTPDEQFFGPGTRLTVL.

The V and J genes are TRBV20-1 and TRBJ1-1; D remains unclear. CDR1 DFQATT and CDR2 SNEGSKA come from the germline V gene (reference sequence). The CDR3 has 14 amino acids. Trimming took off 0 bases at V and 6 bases at J, with 14 bases between the two ends. In DNA form, the CDR3 reads TGCAGTGCTAGAGAGGTCGGAGTTAGATCTGAAGCTTTCTTT. Translating it yields CSAREVGVRSEAFF.

CDR3 in amino acids: CASRSSLAWDEQFF. The CDR3 DNA reads as TGTGCCAGTAGGTCCAGTCTAGCGTGGGATGAGCAGTTCTTC. The chain carries TRBV19 and TRBJ2-1, with D possibly being TRBD2 (6 bases). This CDR3 spans 14 amino acids. CDR1 is LNHDA, CDR2 SQIVND, per germline (reference sequence). Trimming cost V 6 bases and J 8 bases, with 17 bases left between them.

J is TRBJ2-5 and V is TRBV6-2 or TRBV6-3; a possible D gene is TRBD2 (6 bases). The CDR3 totals 13 residues. In germline, CDR1 is MNHEY, CDR2 SVGEGT. Trimming pared 7 bases from V and 4 bases from J, leaving 13 bases between. This chain's CDR3 is CASTDVGGETQYF. CDR3 bases: TGTGCCAGCACCGACGTGGGAGGAGAGACCCAGTACTTC.

The rearrangement uses TRBV6-1 and TRBJ1-2; D might be TRBD1 (6 bases). This CDR3 has 15 amino acids. V lost 7 bases and J 0 bases, leaving 15 bases between the germline ends. The germline CDR1 and CDR2 sequences are MNHNS and SASEGT. The CDR3 here is CASNPGHLANYGYTF. CDR3 nucleotide sequence: TGTGCCAGCAACCCGGGACACCTAGCTAACTATGGCTACACCTTC.

This chain connects TRBV7-9 to TRBJ1-2; D is undetermined. CDR1 SEHNR and CDR2 FQNEAQ come from the germline V gene (reference sequence). CDR3 length: 16 residues. Trimming shortened V by 1 base and J by 4 bases, and 16 bases separated the two germline ends. The CDR3 DNA reads as TGTGCCAGCAGCTTAGACTTAGAGCCTGGAGTCTATGGCTACACCTTC. Protein sequence: CASSLDLEPGVYGYTF.

The sample holds a few counts of this clonotype. The rearrangement joins TRBV2 to TRBJ2-6; D gene ambiguous. In germline, CDR1 is SNHLY, CDR2 FYNNEI. Trimming stripped 8 bases from V and 1 base from J, with 9 bases between. This CDR3 is built from 14 residues. In DNA form, the CDR3 reads TGTGCCAGCCTCATCGAATCTGGGGCCAACGTCCTGACTTTC. Its protein is CASLIESGANVLTF.

This clonotype showed up many times. The rearrangement links TRBV9 to TRBJ1-1; 11 nucleotides match TRBD1. Germline V gives CDR1 SGDLS, CDR2 YYNGEE. With V trimmed by 2 bases and J by 4 bases, 1 base remained unmatched. The CDR3 length is 14 residues. The CDR3: CASSVGTGGTEAFF. The CDR3 DNA reads as TGTGCCAGCAGCGTTGGGACAGGGGGCACTGAAGCTTTCTTT.

The CDR3 DNA sequence: TGCAGTGTTATAGGACTCGTCTCCTACGAGCAGTACTTC. This translates into CSVIGLVSYEQYF. The chain carries TRBV20-1 and TRBJ2-7; TRBD2 might be the D (5 bases). Germline CDR1 and CDR2: DFQATT and SNEGSKA (reference sequence). With 7 bases removed from V and 0 bases from J, the gap between germline ends came to 13 bases. This CDR3 region has 13 residues.

V and J are TRBV4-2 and TRBJ2-4, with 13 bases matching TRBD2. V dropped 0 bases and J dropped 7; count of bases not matched to a gene: 12. CDR3 length: 19 amino acids. CDR1 and CDR2 (germline): LGHNA, YNFKEQ. This CDR3 is CASSQDAGTSGIRWNIQYF. In DNA, the CDR3 is TGTGCCAGCAGCCAAGATGCCGGGACTAGCGGGATTAGATGGAACATTCAGTACTTC.

Of note for this clonotype: Relative to the germline gene, one junction end is altered; a read error may explain this. This chain uses TRBV20-1 with TRBJ1-6, with D perhaps TRBD1 (6 bases). In germline, CDR1 is DFQATT, CDR2 SNEGSKA (reference sequence). This CDR3 has 13 amino acids. This CDR3 is CSARGDINSSLHF. CDR3 coding DNA: TGCAGTGCTAGGGGGGACATTAATTCATCCCTCCACTTT.